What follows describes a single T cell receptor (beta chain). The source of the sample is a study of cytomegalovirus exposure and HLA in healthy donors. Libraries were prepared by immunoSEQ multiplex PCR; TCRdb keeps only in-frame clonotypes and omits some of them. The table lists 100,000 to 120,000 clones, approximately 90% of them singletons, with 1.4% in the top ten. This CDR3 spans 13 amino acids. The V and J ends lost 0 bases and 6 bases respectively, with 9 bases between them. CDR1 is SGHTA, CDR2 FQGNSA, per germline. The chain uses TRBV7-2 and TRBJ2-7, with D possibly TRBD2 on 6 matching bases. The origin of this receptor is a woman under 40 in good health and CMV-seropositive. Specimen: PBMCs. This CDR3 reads CASSLAGSSEQYF. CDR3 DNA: TGTGCCAGCAGCTTAGCCGGGAGCAGCGAGCAGTACTTC.